This T cell receptor beta chain was captured by sequencing in a study of vaccination and CD4 T cells after COVID-19. Documented treatment: approximately nine-day PBMC culture with coronavirus spike peptide pools or control peptides (ViraFEST assay). Researchers reported culturing around 2 million PBMCs per well with 10 IU/ml IL-2 and approximately 10 ug/ml peptide pools. Germline CDR1 reads SEHNR; CDR2 reads FQNEAQ (reference sequence). This CDR3 spans 15 amino acids. Trimming at V came to 5 bases and at J to 5 bases, leaving 10 bases not matched to a gene. Cultured CD4+ T-cell DNA underwent Oncomine TCR Beta short-read sequencing. Genomic DNA was isolated from cultured CD4+ T cells. TCRdb re-derived calls from the PCR reads in MiXCR, one entry per CDR3 protein. Altogether around 13,000 distinct CDR3 sequences are present, roughly four fifths being singletons, with the ten largest covering about 8.1%.

A remark on this clonotype: What it recognizes is unknown.

The chain joins TRBV7-9 to TRBJ2-5, with 8 bases identical to TRBD2. The sample here was CD4+ T cells from blood, cultured in vitro, taken after SARS-CoV-2 vaccination. This clonotype originated in a human donor who received a COVID-19 vaccine. The CDR3, as DNA: TGTGCCAGCAGCCCTGGACTAGCCTGGGAGGAGACCCAGTACTTC. As protein: CASSPGLAWEETQYF.